This record concerns one T cell receptor beta chain sequence. Trimming took 5 bases from V and 6 from J; bases not matched to a gene: 5. Looked up from germline, CDR1 is SGHRS and CDR2 is YFSETQ. CDR3 size: 13 residues. PCR was performed using 60 Vbeta and 13 Jbeta primers. TCRdb keeps only in-frame clones here, not all; method: immunoSEQ multiplex PCR. Found here are about 54,000 clones, approximately 77% of them singletons; the top ten hold approximately 3%. The sample comes from a study of cytomegalovirus exposure and HLA in healthy donors. The TCR originated in a woman aged 18 to 35 in good health and CMV-seronegative. The chain recombines TRBV5-1 with TRBJ2-1; TRBD2 agrees at 7 bases. Sequences were obtained from PBMCs. The CDR3 region is CASRREAGNEQFF. The CDR3 nucleotides are TGCGCCAGCAGACGGGAGGCCGGCAATGAGCAGTTCTTC.